This T cell receptor beta chain was sequenced for a study of immune heterogeneity within non-small cell lung tumors. Germline CDR1 is GTSNPN and CDR2 is SVGIG (reference sequence). This CDR3 contains 12 residues. Losses at the gene ends were 8 bases for V and 2 bases for J; bases not matched to a gene: 5. The starting template was genomic DNA from bulk tumor, 550 to 700 ng per sample. Several biopsies per primary tumor, spaced far apart, were taken during surgery. The patients were newly diagnosed with non-small cell lung cancer, had not been treated, and had curative surgery. Using 32 V and 13 J primers, multiplex PCR amplified TCR beta CDR3. A single record per CDR3 protein comes from TCRdb applying MiXCR to the multiplex PCR reads. The profile covers roughly 2,000 distinct CDR3 sequences, with around 50% appearing a single time and around 12% taken by the ten largest.

This receptor was identified in a man aged 70-80 years with non-small cell lung cancer. The sample taken for sequencing was lung tumor tissue. The chain recombines TRBV30 with TRBJ1-2; 7 nucleotides agree with TRBD1. The chain's CDR3 is CARKDRNYGYTF. DNA of the CDR3: TGTGCCAGAAAGGACAGGAACTATGGCTACACCTTC.